What follows is one T cell receptor beta chain and its context. Antigen: not known. With 7 bases removed from V and 1 base from J, the gap between germline ends came to 15 bases. Germline CDR1 and CDR2: SNHLY and FYNNEI. The CDR3 consists of 15 residues. This entry comes from a study of cytomegalovirus exposure and HLA in healthy donors. Overall study results and limits: There were three CMV-associated chains whose specificity for CMV antigens was confirmed in vitro. For cytomegalovirus status, the classifier reportedly gave diagnoses with high specificity and sensitivity.

The donors were part of the validation cohort of 100 to 150 subjects. That cohort was separate from the first cohort, which comprised under 700 subjects. Clones were read by immunoSEQ multiplex PCR, and TCRdb kept only the in-frame ones, dropping some. The repertoire holds about 58,000 clones, with roughly 90% as singletons. The chain employs TRBV2 and TRBJ2-3; perhaps TRBD2 as D (5 bases). The sample comprised PBMCs. The clonotype originates from a man between 18 and 35 years old in good health and CMV-seronegative. CDR3 coding DNA: TGTGCCAGCAATGGGGAGAGGGCGGGCACAGATACGCAGTATTTT. Its translation is CASNGERAGTDTQYF.